Following are 15 T cell receptor beta chains from one sample sequenced in a study of shared clonotypes between healthy human individuals. Produced via immunoSEQ multiplex PCR; TCRdb's table is partial and in-frame only. The top ten hold about 1.5% of the sample, which has about 1 million clones, 70% to 80% seen once. Input material: memory CD4+ T cells sorted from blood. Subset defined: CD45RA-negative fraction. The receptors stem from a man between 18 and 29 years old in good health.

This rearrangement joins TRBV10-2 to TRBJ1-6, with D perhaps TRBD1 (6 bases). This CDR3 has 14 residues. The V end was cut by 5 bases, the J end by 7 bases, with 12 bases between. CDR1 is WSHSY and CDR2 is SAAADI in the germline V gene. The CDR3, as DNA: TGCGCCAGCAGTTTCGACAGGCAAAATTCACCCCTCCACTTT. The encoded protein is CASSFDRQNSPLHF.

This clone was recorded a few times. The rearrangement joins TRBV27 to TRBJ1-5, with D perhaps TRBD1 (5 bases). Trimming took off 3 bases at V and 4 bases at J, with 7 bases between the two ends. The germline V gene encodes CDR1 MNHEY and CDR2 SMNVEV (reference sequence). CDR3 length: 13 amino acids. CDR3: CASSFRANQPQHF. As DNA, the CDR3 is TGTGCCAGCAGTTTCAGGGCTAATCAGCCCCAGCATTTT.

V and J are TRBV11-2 and TRBJ2-3, with a possible D match to TRBD2 (5 bases). CDR3 length equals 15 residues. Germline V lookup: CDR1 SGHAT, CDR2 FQNNGV. The ends were cut back, 2 bases at V and 7 bases at J, with 16 bases in the middle. The CDR3 DNA reads TGTGCCAGCAGCTTATTGATGGGTAGCGAAAATACGCAGTATTTT. This codes for CASSLLMGSENTQYF.

This clone has a handful of counts. The V and J genes are TRBV6-1 and TRBJ1-3, with 7 bases aligning to TRBD1. The CDR3 consists of 15 residues. The germline gives CDR1 MNHNS, CDR2 SASEGT. V was pared by 6 bases and J by 2 bases, with 7 bases of the junction left unmatched. The CDR3 protein is CASRPNRGPGNTIYF. The CDR3 DNA reads TGTGCCAGCAGGCCAAATAGGGGGCCTGGAAACACCATATATTTT.

The rearrangement uses TRBV27 and TRBJ1-2; D is undetermined. Between the trimmed V and J ends, which lost 6 bases and 6 bases, there was a span of 23 bases. Germline V gene data show CDR1 as MNHEY and CDR2 as SMNVEV (reference sequence). CDR3 length equals 16 residues. CDR3 in DNA: TGTGCCAGCAGCAAGGATAGTGGGGTTTGGGTGGATGGCTACACCTTC. It encodes CASSKDSGVWVDGYTF.

The rearrangement uses TRBV7-9 and TRBJ1-3; tentatively, D is TRBD1 (5 bases). The CDR3 totals 17 residues. V lost 0 bases, J lost 0 bases, and 12 bases lay in between. The germline gives CDR1 SEHNR, CDR2 FQNEAQ (reference sequence). In nucleotides, the CDR3 is TGTGCCAGCAGCTTAGCGCGTGGGGGTAGCTCTGGAAACACCATATATTTT. It encodes CASSLARGGSSGNTIYF.

Turning to this clone: The same CDR3 also results from other DNA sequences found in this sample. The V gene is TRBV6-5, the J gene TRBJ1-2, with TRBD1 as a possible D gene (6 bases). This CDR3 has 15 residues. V was clipped by 0 bases and J by 0 bases, with 8 bases between them. Germline assignment: CDR1 MNHEY and CDR2 SVGAGI. CDR3 nucleotides: TGTGCCAGCAGTTACTCGGGGACAACTAACTATGGCTACACCTTC. Encoded protein: CASSYSGTTNYGYTF.

The chain carries TRBV10-3 and TRBJ1-6; D is perhaps TRBD1 (5 bases). Germline V lookup: CDR1 ENHRY, CDR2 SYGVKD. This CDR3 contains 14 residues. Trimming stripped 6 bases from V and 7 bases from J, with 13 bases between. The CDR3 protein is CAIRTGRLNSPLHF. CDR3 nucleotide sequence: TGTGCCATCAGGACGGGACGGCTCAATTCACCCCTCCACTTT.

The chain couples TRBV7-3 to TRBJ1-2; TRBD1 aligns across 8 bases. V shed 5 bases, J shed 13 bases, and the junction held 9 bases outside the gene matches. This CDR3 is 12 amino acids long. Germline V gene data show CDR1 as SGHTA and CDR2 as FQGTGA. DNA for the CDR3: TGTGCCAGCAGCACCGGACAGGGCGCAATCACCTTC. This sequence encodes CASSTGQGAITF. The entire variable domain, with the rest obtained from reference TRBV7-3 and TRBJ1-2, is as follows: GAGVSQTPSNKVTEKGKYVELRCDPISGHTALYWYRQSLGQGPEFLIYFQGTGAADDSGLPNDRFFAVRPEGSVSTLKIQRTERGDSAVYLCASSTGQGAITFGSGTRLTVV.

The chain joins TRBV2 to TRBJ2-5, with D maybe TRBD2 (5 bases). V was trimmed by 10 bases and J by 5 bases, leaving 14 bases between them. This CDR3 region has 12 residues. Germline V gene data show CDR1 as SNHLY and CDR2 as FYNNEI. CDR3 nucleotides: TGTGCCAACAAAGCGAGCGGCGAGACCCAGTACTTC. It yields the protein CANKASGETQYF.

The V and J genes are TRBV6-5 and TRBJ2-7, with TRBD2 matching 8 bases. CDR1 is MNHEY and CDR2 is SVGAGI in the germline V gene. The CDR3 is 15 residues long. Germline trimming cut 2 bases from V and 4 bases from J; bases unmatched to any gene: 7. In nucleotides, the CDR3 is TGTGCCAGCAGTTACGCGGCGGGAGGAACGTACGAGCAGTACTTC. Protein: CASSYAAGGTYEQYF.

This clone appeared many times. The chain links TRBV10-3 to TRBJ1-5; 11 bases fit TRBD1. Trimming took 2 bases from V and 9 from J; bases not matched to a gene: 9. This CDR3 has 16 amino acids. Germline V gene data show CDR1 as ENHRY and CDR2 as SYGVKD. CDR3: CAISEIPGQGVWPQHF. Here the CDR3 DNA reads TGTGCCATCAGTGAGATTCCGGGACAGGGGGTATGGCCCCAGCATTTT.

This sequence joins TRBV10-3 and TRBJ2-1, with 8 bases matching TRBD1. Germline trimming cut 4 bases from V and 8 bases from J; bases unmatched to any gene: 16. Germline V gives CDR1 ENHRY, CDR2 SYGVKD. This CDR3 comprises 17 residues. The CDR3 loop reads CAISAPQGTGLGDEQFF. Here the CDR3 DNA reads TGTGCCATCAGTGCACCTCAAGGGACAGGTTTGGGCGATGAGCAGTTCTTC.

This clone was observed a few times. The rearrangement uses TRBV7-9 and TRBJ1-1; no clear D. With 1 base removed from V and 7 bases from J, the gap between germline ends came to 7 bases. The CDR3 is 12 residues long. The germline gives CDR1 SEHNR, CDR2 FQNEAQ (reference sequence). This CDR3 is CASSLVGLEAFF. Here the CDR3 DNA reads TGTGCCAGCAGCTTAGTTGGTCTTGAAGCTTTCTTT.

This rearrangement joins TRBV7-9 to TRBJ1-1; 8 nucleotides match TRBD1. Germline CDR1 SEHNR, CDR2 FQNEAQ (reference sequence). The CDR3 is 14 residues long. The J segment lost 5 bases and the V segment lost 3 bases, leaving 5 bases of the junction unmatched. CDR3 amino acids: CASSLTGVRTEAFF. The CDR3, as DNA: TGTGCCAGCAGCTTGACAGGGGTGAGGACTGAAGCTTTCTTT.